This section outlines one T cell receptor (beta chain) sequence together with its context. From the germline J gene comes the end of the CDR3, since the read stops 3 residues before it. CDR3 length: 14 amino acids. Germline-derived CDR1 and CDR2 are LNHDA and SQIVND (reference sequence). V shed 8 bases, J shed 4 bases, and the junction held 3 bases outside the gene matches. Assay: immunoSEQ multiplex PCR; the TCRdb copy retains only in-frame clones and omits some. This table lists tens of thousands of clones. This sample stems from a study of T cells in women clearing cervical HPV infection. About the research overall: Case blood drawn at lesion detection; control blood after infection cleared.

The gene calls are TRBV19 and TRBJ2-2, with 11 bases identical to TRBD1. The sequencing sample was made of blood buffy coat. The clonotype originates from a woman aged 18 to 75 with a cervical HPV16 infection that either progressed to CIN3+ or cleared (not recorded which). The CDR3 DNA, read in part, is TGTGCCAGTGTGGGACAGGGGGTCACCGGGGAG. Protein product: CASVGQGVTGE. In full, the CDR3 is CASVGQGVTGELFF.